This entry describes one T cell receptor (beta chain). Its matching antigen is unknown. V lost 2 bases, J lost 2 bases, and 9 bases lay in between. The CDR3 loop spans 14 amino acids. The germline CDR1 and CDR2 sequences are MDHEN and SYDVKM. The data are from a study of PD-1 blockade in classical Hodgkin lymphoma. Study-level points and caveats: Newly diagnosed patients reportedly trailed healthy donors in baseline TCR diversity.

The time point here: newly diagnosed, previously untreated cHL patient sample. Isolated CD8+ T cells were derived from thawed PBMCs through magnetic negative selection. The authors compared against newly diagnosed, untreated classical Hodgkin lymphoma PBMCs. The data were produced by immunoSEQ multiplex PCR, yet TCRdb's version contains in-frame clones alone and is incomplete. The sample holds roughly 21,000 clones, 80% to 90% seen once. V is TRBV28 and J is TRBJ1-2; D unclear. The sequenced sample consisted of CD8+ T cells from blood. This clonotype was sampled from a human donor with classical Hodgkin lymphoma. CDR3 nucleotide sequence: TGTGCCAGCAGTTTACCCACCTTAAACTATGGCTACACCTTC. Amino acids: CASSLPTLNYGYTF.